This TCR beta chain was found in a study of blood T cell repertoires in COVID-19. Libraries were prepared by immunoSEQ multiplex PCR; TCRdb keeps only in-frame clonotypes and omits some of them. The sample lists 280,000 or so clones; 70% to 90% were seen once. The CDR3 runs to 17 residues. CDR1 and CDR2 (germline): LGHNA, YSLEER. After removal of 0 bases from V and 0 bases from J, the junction contained 4 bases not matched to a gene. The sample was PBMCs or T cells enriched from blood (not recorded which). The chain uses TRBV4-3 and TRBJ2-2; 7 nucleotides agree with TRBD1. This receptor was obtained from a middle-aged woman who had recovered from COVID-19. The CDR3 loop is CASSQEVQGANTGELFF. CDR3 DNA: TGCGCCAGCAGCCAAGAGGTGCAGGGGGCGAACACCGGGGAGCTGTTTTTT.